The entry that follows covers one T cell receptor (beta chain) sequence. Antigen: not known. The data derive from a study of vaccination and CD4 T cells after COVID-19. At the Johns Hopkins FTIC core, DNA taken from cultured CD4+ T cells was sequenced by way of the Oncomine TCR Beta short-read assay. Each CDR3 protein is one row after TCRdb ran MiXCR on the PCR reads. Of 15,000 to 25,000 distinct CDR3 sequences in the sample, 52% were seen once. Treatment here: roughly 11-day PBMC culture with coronavirus spike peptide pools or control peptides (ViraFEST assay). This clonotype originated in a human donor who had recovered from COVID-19. Source material: CD4+ T cells from blood, cultured in vitro.

CDR3 loop: CSAPPRLGGETQYF. The CDR3 bases are TGCAGTGCCCCTCCCCGGTTAGGCGGGGAGACCCAGTACTTC. The chain recombines TRBV20-1 with TRBJ2-5, with TRBD2 as a possible D gene (5 bases). Germline CDR1 and CDR2: DFQATT and SNEGSKA (reference sequence). The CDR3 consists of 14 residues. Trimming left V 6 bases short and J 5 bases short, with 19 bases between.